This TCR beta chain emerged from a study of T-cell memory formation after mild COVID-19 (TCRdb year 2021). As for the study more broadly: TCR sequence clusters from the two donors were found to be largely donor specific. In a couple of donors, T-cell clones that expanded and contracted after mild COVID-19 were tracked by sequencing TCRalpha and TCRbeta repertoires over time. The cohort was made up of two young adult volunteers, one female and one male, who were previously healthy.

The instrument was an Illumina NovaSeq 6000. TCRalpha and TCRbeta cDNA libraries were built by 5'RACE with constant-segment primers, adding sample barcodes and unique molecular identifiers. Trizol reagent was used to extract RNA from every sample. Amplification of the libraries took two PCR steps, and the second step added a second sample barcode plus Illumina TruSeq adapters. Libraries were sequenced on an Illumina NovaSeq with 2 x 150 bp paired-end reads. On the study's bioinformatics: Demultiplexing of reads and collapsing into UMI-guided consensus sequences were performed with migec v1.2.7. With mixcr v2.1.11, UMI consensuses were aligned to TRA and TRB V and J templates and assembled into clonotypes. Expanded or contracted clonotypes were those called significant by both edgeR and NoisET, with noise models trained on biological replicates. For edgeR calls, a false discovery rate-adjusted p below 0.01 and a log2 fold-change threshold of 1 were applied. PCA with hierarchical clustering of max-normalized trajectories of the 1000 most abundant clonotypes was used as exploratory dynamics analysis. Each responding clone was given a CD4 or CD8 phenotype based on the CD4+ and CD8+ repertoires, which had been sequenced separately. Clones were called with MiXCR by TCRdb after fastp trimmed the public reads at Q25, and only in-frame beta chains were retained. Under each unique CDR3 protein, matching rows form one entry showing the most common genes and DNA. Here the V and J calls rest on TCRdb's processing, not on the authors' analysis. The sample table contains some 340,000 distinct CDR3 sequences; only one count was recorded for 10% to 15% of them. The top ten constitute about 22% of the sample.

V loses 8 bases of germline sequence and J loses 3 bases, and the interval between the two ends is 16 bases. The CDR1 and CDR2 encoded by the germline V gene are MNHEY and SVGEGT. From the cysteine up to the phenylalanine, the CDR3 has a length of 15 residues. Here the CDR3 DNA is all that survives: 45 bases in frame from base 1. PBMCs were isolated by Ficoll-Paque density gradient centrifugation. Study-wide findings and limitations: Contracting CD4+ clones were located mainly in the CM and EM memory subsets, whereas CD8+ clones were found to be enriched in EMRA. Some responding clones were detected in pre-infection memory, suggesting pre-existing cross-reactive memory T cells joined the SARS-CoV-2 response. The second-wave clones that peaked on day 37 were not confirmed to be SARS-CoV-2 specific. From day 15 to 85, contracting clones showed balanced CD4/CD8 phenotypes, whereas a second wave of clones that expanded from day 15 to 37 leaned towards CD4+. The study covered only a couple of mild cases, and larger cohorts including severe cases with pre-infection samples were considered necessary.

This clonotype was picked up many times. No cognate antigen has been identified for it. No base quality values were provided; no much bigger clone lies one nucleotide off. This receptor chain uses TRBV6-2 or TRBV6-3 and TRBJ2-2; matching of 5 bases hints at TRBD1 as the D gene. Source material: PBMCs or a T cell subset sorted from them (not recorded which). The origin of this receptor is a man younger than 35 who had mild COVID-19 (a few samples of this study predate the infection). The sample titles of this study are shuffled in the database, so cell type and time point are left out; the donor was told from shared clones. The DNA reads TGTGCCAGCGAACGAGCACAGGAATACACCGGGGAGCTGTTTTTT. Its coded protein is CASERAQEYTGELFF.